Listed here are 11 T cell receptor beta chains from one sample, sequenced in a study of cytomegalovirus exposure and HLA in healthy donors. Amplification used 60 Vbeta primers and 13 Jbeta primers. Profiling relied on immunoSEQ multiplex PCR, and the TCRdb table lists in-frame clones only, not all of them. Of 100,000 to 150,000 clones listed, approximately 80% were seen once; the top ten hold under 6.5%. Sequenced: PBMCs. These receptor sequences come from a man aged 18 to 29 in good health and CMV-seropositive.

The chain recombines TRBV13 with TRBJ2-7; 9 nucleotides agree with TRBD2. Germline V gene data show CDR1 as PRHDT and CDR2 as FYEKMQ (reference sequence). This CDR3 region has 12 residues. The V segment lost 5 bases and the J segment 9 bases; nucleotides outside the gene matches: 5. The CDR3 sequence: CASSQGLAGQYF. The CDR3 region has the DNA TGTGCCAGCAGCCAGGGACTAGCTGGGCAGTACTTC.

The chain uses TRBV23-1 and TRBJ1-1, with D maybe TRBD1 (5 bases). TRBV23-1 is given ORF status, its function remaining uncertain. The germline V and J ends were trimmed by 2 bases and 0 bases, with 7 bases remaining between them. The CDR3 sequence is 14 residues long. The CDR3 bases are TGCGCCAGCAGTCAAAGGGGCGTGAACACTGAAGCTTTCTTT. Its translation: CASSQRGVNTEAFF.

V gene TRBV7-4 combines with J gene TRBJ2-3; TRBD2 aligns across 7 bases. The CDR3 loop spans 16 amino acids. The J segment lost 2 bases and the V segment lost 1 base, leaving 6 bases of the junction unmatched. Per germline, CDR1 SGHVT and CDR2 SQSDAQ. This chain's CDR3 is CASSLDTSAATDTQYF. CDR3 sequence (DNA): TGTGCCAGCAGCTTAGATACTAGCGCAGCCACAGATACGCAGTATTTT.

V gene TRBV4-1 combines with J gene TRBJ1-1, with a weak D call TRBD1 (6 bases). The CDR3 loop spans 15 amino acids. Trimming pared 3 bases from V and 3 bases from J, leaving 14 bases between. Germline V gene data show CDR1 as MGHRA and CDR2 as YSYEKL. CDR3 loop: CASSHTGNRDTEAFF. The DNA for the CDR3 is TGCGCCAGCAGCCATACAGGGAACCGGGACACTGAAGCTTTCTTT.

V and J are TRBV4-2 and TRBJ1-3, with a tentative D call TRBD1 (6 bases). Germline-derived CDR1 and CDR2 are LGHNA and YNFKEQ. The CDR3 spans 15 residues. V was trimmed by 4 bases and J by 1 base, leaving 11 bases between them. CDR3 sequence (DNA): TGTGCCAGCAGCCCCCAGGACAGATCTGGAAACACCATATATTTT. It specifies CASSPQDRSGNTIYF.

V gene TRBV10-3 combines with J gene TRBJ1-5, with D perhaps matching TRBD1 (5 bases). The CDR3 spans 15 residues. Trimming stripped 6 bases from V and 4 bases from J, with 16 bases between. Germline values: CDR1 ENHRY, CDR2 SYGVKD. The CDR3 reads CAIRAGLESNQPQHF. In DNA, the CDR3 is TGTGCCATCAGGGCAGGGTTGGAATCGAATCAGCCCCAGCATTTT.

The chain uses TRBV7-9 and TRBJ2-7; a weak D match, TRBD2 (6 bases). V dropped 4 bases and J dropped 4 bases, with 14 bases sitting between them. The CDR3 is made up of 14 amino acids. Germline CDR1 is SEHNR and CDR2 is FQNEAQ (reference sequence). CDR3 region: CASSSTYRGYEQYF. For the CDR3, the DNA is TGTGCCAGCAGCTCTACCTATCGGGGGTACGAGCAGTACTTC.

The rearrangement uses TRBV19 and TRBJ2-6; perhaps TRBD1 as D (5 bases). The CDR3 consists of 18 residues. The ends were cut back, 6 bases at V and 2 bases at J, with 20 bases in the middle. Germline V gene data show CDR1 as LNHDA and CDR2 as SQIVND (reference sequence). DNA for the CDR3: TGTGCCAGTAGGAGCTTGGGGCAGGCCTACCCTGGGGCCAACGTCCTGACTTTC. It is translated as CASRSLGQAYPGANVLTF.

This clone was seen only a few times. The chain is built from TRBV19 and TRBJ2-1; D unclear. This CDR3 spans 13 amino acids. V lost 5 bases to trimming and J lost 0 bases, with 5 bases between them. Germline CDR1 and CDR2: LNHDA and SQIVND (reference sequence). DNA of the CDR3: TGTGCCAGTAGTCTTTCCTCCTACAATGAGCAGTTCTTC. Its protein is CASSLSSYNEQFF. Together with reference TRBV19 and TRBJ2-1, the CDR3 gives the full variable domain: DGGITQSPKYLFRKEGQNVTLSCEQNLNHDAMYWYRQDPGQGLRLIYYSQIVNDFQKGDIAEGYSVSREKKESFPLTVTSAQKNPTAFYLCASSLSSYNEQFFGPGTRLTVL.

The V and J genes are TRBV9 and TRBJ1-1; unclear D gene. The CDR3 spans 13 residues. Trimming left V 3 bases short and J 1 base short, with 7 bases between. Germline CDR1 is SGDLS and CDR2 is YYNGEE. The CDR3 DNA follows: TGTGCCAGCAGCGGTCAGGCGAACACTGAAGCTTTCTTT. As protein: CASSGQANTEAFF.

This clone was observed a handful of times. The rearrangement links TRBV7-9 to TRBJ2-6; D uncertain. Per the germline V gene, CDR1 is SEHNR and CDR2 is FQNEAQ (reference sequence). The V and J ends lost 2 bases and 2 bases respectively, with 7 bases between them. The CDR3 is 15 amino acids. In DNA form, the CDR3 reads TGTGCCAGCAGCTTACAGGTTGCTGGGGCCAACGTCCTGACTTTC. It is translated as CASSLQVAGANVLTF. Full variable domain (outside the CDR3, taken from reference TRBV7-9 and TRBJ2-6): DTGVSQNPRHKITKRGQNVTFRCDPISEHNRLYWYRQTLGQGPEFLTYFQNEAQLEKSRLLSDRFSAERPKGSFSTLEIQRTEQGDSAMYLCASSLQVAGANVLTFGAGSRLTVL.